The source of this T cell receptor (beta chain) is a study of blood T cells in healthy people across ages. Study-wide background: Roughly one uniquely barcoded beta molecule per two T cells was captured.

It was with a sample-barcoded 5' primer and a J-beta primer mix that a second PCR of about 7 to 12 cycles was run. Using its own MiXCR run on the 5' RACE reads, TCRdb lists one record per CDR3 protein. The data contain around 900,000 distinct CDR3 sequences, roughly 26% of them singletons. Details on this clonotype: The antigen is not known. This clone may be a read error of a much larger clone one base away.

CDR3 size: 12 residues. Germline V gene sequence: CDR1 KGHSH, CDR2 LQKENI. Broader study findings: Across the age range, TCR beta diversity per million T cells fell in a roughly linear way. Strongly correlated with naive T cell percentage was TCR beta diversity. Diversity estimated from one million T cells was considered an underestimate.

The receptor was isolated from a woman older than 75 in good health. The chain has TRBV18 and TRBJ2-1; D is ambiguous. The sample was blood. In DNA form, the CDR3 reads TGTGCCAGCTCACCAGTTACCAATGAGCATTTCTTC. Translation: CASSPVTNEHFF. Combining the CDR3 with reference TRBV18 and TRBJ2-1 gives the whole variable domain NAGVMQNPRHLVRRRGQEARLRCSPMKGHSHVYWYRQLPEEGLKFMVYLQKENIIDESGMPKERFSAEFPKEGPSILRIQQVVRGDSAAYFCASSPVTNEHFFGPGTRLTVL.